These T cell receptor beta chains were read from a single sample in a study of molecular identifiers for immune sequencing clone quantification. One entry per CDR3 protein results from TCRdb running MiXCR on the PCR reads. The sample consists of a few hundred thousand distinct CDR3 sequences, 20% to 25% of them appearing once. The sample was naive CD8+ T cells from blood, with Jurkat cell RNA spiked in. These receptors originate from a human donor in good health. Some libraries in this study had Jurkat cell RNA spiked in. Each CDR3 is given with its conserved first and last residue. A D gene is named only where the DNA matches it firmly. Not all rows give a size; the values are once, few, many and, for expanded clones, a class.

TRBJ1-6 | many | NA | TRBV7-2 | CASSGRPSGPLYNSPLHF | TGTGCCAGCAGCGGGCGACCCTCCGGGCCCCTGTATAATTCACCCCTCCACTTT
TRBJ2-7 | NA | TRBD2 | TRBV6-2/TRBV6-3 | CASSYGLEGYEQYF | TGTGCCAGCAGTTATGGACTAGAGGGGTACGAGCAGTACTTC
TRBJ2-1 | many | NA | TRBV13 | CASSPNADNEQFF | TGTGCCAGCAGCCCTAACGCTGACAATGAGCAGTTCTTC
TRBJ2-7 | many | TRBD2 | TRBV4-1 | CASSQVRGAYEQYF | TGCGCCAGCAGCCAGGTACGGGGGGCCTACGAGCAGTACTTC
TRBJ2-7 | few | NA | TRBV6-5 | CASSSPPVGVTEQYF | TGTGCCAGCAGCTCCCCCCCGGTAGGGGTTACCGAGCAGTACTTC
TRBJ2-5 | NA | TRBD1 | TRBV7-9 | CASSSGTAATTTVAQHF | TGTGCCAGCAGCTCCGGGACAGCGGCTACCACGACGGTGGCCCAGCACTTC
TRBJ2-2 | many | TRBD2 | TRBV29-1 | CSAGLAGRANTGELFF | TGCAGCGCCGGACTAGCGGGCCGCGCGAACACCGGGGAGCTGTTTTTT
TRBJ2-1 | few | NA | TRBV4-1 | CASSLEPGDSYNEQFF | TGCGCCAGCAGCCTAGAGCCAGGAGACTCCTACAATGAGCAGTTCTTC
TRBJ2-7 | NA | NA | TRBV9 | CASSGTSEPSYKQYF | TGTGCCAGCAGTGGGACTTCAGAACCTTCCTACAAGCAGTACTTC
TRBJ1-1 | NA | NA | TRBV13 | CASSVAGYLNLGTEAFF | TGTGCCAGCAGCGTAGCCGGGTACCTGAACTTGGGCACTGAAGCTTTCTTT
TRBJ2-3 | many | NA | TRBV7-9 | CASSSEGGSTDTQYF | TGTGCCAGCAGCTCTGAGGGGGGAAGCACAGATACGCAGTATTTT
TRBJ2-7 | many | TRBD1 | TRBV4-3 | CASSQDRGQGSYEQYF | TGCGCCAGCAGCCAAGATCGGGGACAGGGATCCTACGAGCAGTACTTC
TRBJ2-7 | NA | TRBD1 | TRBV2 | CASSVGDRNPYEQYF | TGTGCCAGCAGTGTTGGGGACAGGAACCCCTACGAGCAGTACTTC
TRBJ2-5 | many | NA | TRBV7-9 | CASSPPSGGKTQYF | TGTGCCAGCAGCCCCCCGAGTGGCGGGAAGACCCAGTACTTC
TRBJ2-7 | many | TRBD1 | TRBV9 | CASSVEGQDEQYF | TGTGCCAGCAGCGTAGAAGGACAGGACGAGCAGTACTTC
TRBJ2-7 | NA | NA | TRBV10-3 | CAISEVGSSYEQYF | TGTGCCATCAGTGAAGTCGGTAGCTCCTACGAGCAGTACTTC
TRBJ1-1 | few | NA | TRBV5-6 | CASSLGHYEAFF | TGTGCCAGCAGCTTGGGACACTATGAAGCTTTCTTT